This T cell receptor beta chain was documented in a study of OX40 agonist ivuxolimab in advanced cancers. At the level of the study: Patients with hepatocellular carcinoma, melanoma, renal cell or head and neck cancer made up the dose-escalation patients.

The method was immunoSEQ multiplex PCR; TCRdb's version includes in-frame clones alone and lacks a portion of them. The profile shows under 85,000 clones, 90% to 95% of them singletons. Note on this clone: The antigen remains unidentified.

J was trimmed by 0 bases and V by 5 bases; bases with no gene match: 3. This CDR3 has 15 residues. In germline, CDR1 is LNHDA, CDR2 SQIVND (reference sequence). Study results and limitations: Relative to CD4+ cells, CD8+ T cells on average had more expanded clones.

The clonotype comes from an adult with an advanced solid tumor such as melanoma, head and neck, liver or kidney cancer. V usage is TRBV19 and J usage is TRBJ1-5; 8 positions agree with TRBD1. The sample consisted of CD4+ or CD8+ T cells sorted from blood, taken in a trial of the OX40 agonist ivuxolimab. The CDR3 DNA reads as TGTGCCAGTAGTTGGACAGGGTATAGCAATCAGCCCCAGCATTTT. Translated: CASSWTGYSNQPQHF.